This T cell receptor (beta chain) was sequenced during a study of T cells expressing NK-cell markers. The overall study: Sorted CD3+CD56+NKG2C+, CD3+CD56+NKG2C- and CD3+CD56-NKG2C+ T cells provided the TCR beta repertoires. Most of the eight sequenced donors tested HCMV-seropositive; one tested seronegative. Study-wide results and caveats: CD8+ T cells in 5 or 6 donors included dominant NKG2C+ clonotypes at roughly 1.0-8%. Similarly, these clonotypes led the CD3+CD56-NKG2C+ fraction as well in a few donors.

With the 5' RACE reads reprocessed, TCRdb shows one record per CDR3 protein and no DNA. Seen in this sample are about 440,000 distinct CDR3 sequences; the ten most common clones hold 6% to 9.5%. CDR3 length equals 16 residues. Germline CDR1 and CDR2: SGHTA and FQGNSA. As concerns this clonotype: What it recognizes is unknown.

The sequence derives from a woman between 18 and 69 years old in good health. Material for sequencing was blood T cells: a sorted CD56 or NKG2C T cell subset, CD4+ or CD8+ T cells, or bulk PBMC T cells (not recorded which). The chain is built from TRBV7-2 and TRBJ2-3; TCRdb's D call, TRBD1, is unchecked because there is no DNA. CDR3 sequence: CASSSSGTLTPDTQYF.